The TCR beta chain under discussion was sequenced for a study of circulating tumor DNA in untreated peripheral T-cell lymphoma. By share, this clone ranks as medium-sized (0.01 to 0.1%). CDR3 length: 16 amino acids. CDR1 is LNHDA, CDR2 SQIVND, per germline (reference sequence). With 1 base removed from V and 8 bases from J, the gap between germline ends came to 18 bases. Clones were read by immunoSEQ multiplex PCR, and TCRdb kept only the in-frame ones, dropping some. The repertoire holds almost 9,000 clones, with 80% to 85% as singletons. The sequencing input was tumor tissue. The origin of this receptor is a human donor with peripheral T-cell lymphoma. The rearrangement links TRBV19 to TRBJ1-5; a possible D gene is TRBD1 (5 bases). This CDR3 is CASSIVLRPTGEPQHF. The CDR3 coding sequence is TGTGCCAGTAGTATAGTGTTGAGGCCTACGGGGGAGCCCCAGCATTTT.